These 7 T cell receptor beta chains came from one sample sequenced in a study of cytomegalovirus exposure and HLA in healthy donors. The PCR was carried out with 60 Vbeta primers and 13 Jbeta primers. TCRdb keeps only in-frame clones here, not all; method: immunoSEQ multiplex PCR. The table has 150,000 to 200,000 clones, approximately 86% seen once; the top ten hold 1.1%. Sample: PBMCs. The receptors come from a boy between 2 and 10 years old in good health and CMV-seronegative.

In its sample, this clone was seen a few times. The rearrangement links TRBV6-5 to TRBJ1-5; D perhaps matches TRBD1 (5 bases). The ends were cut back, 7 bases at V and 2 bases at J, with 9 bases in the middle. The germline V gene has CDR1 MNHEY and CDR2 SVGAGI. CDR3 length: 13 amino acids. The CDR3 coding sequence is TGTGCCAGCACGCGGGGCGGCAATCAGCCCCAGCATTTT. Amino acids: CASTRGGNQPQHF.

CDR3 sequence reads: CASSVGGQGFSGELFF. Written as DNA, the CDR3 is TGTGCCAGCAGCGTAGGCGGACAGGGTTTTTCCGGGGAGCTGTTTTTT. The rearrangement uses TRBV9 and TRBJ2-2; 8 bases match TRBD1. The CDR3 length is 16 residues. Germline CDR1 reads SGDLS; CDR2 reads YYNGEE. With 0 bases clipped from V and 6 bases from J, the junction kept 7 bases outside the gene matches.

The V gene is TRBV2, the J gene TRBJ1-6; D uncertain. The V gene's germline CDR1 is SNHLY and CDR2 FYNNEI. CDR3 length: 14 residues. Trimming removed 6 bases at V and 10 bases at J, with 16 bases between. The CDR3 spells CASSRPDGRSPLHF. The DNA for the CDR3 is TGTGCCAGCAGCCGCCCGGACGGGAGATCACCCCTCCACTTT.

This rearrangement joins TRBV9 to TRBJ1-1; D is perhaps TRBD1 (6 bases). The ends were cut back, 4 bases at V and 0 bases at J, with 13 bases in the middle. Germline V gene data show CDR1 as SGDLS and CDR2 as YYNGEE. The CDR3 is made up of 15 amino acids. The CDR3 loop is CASSRGQLVNTEAFF. The CDR3 DNA sequence: TGTGCCAGCAGCAGAGGACAGTTAGTGAACACTGAAGCTTTCTTT.

This clone has just a few counts. The chain employs TRBV6-6 and TRBJ2-7; perhaps TRBD1 as D (5 bases). This CDR3 is built from 15 residues. Trimming removed 4 bases at V and 3 bases at J, with 16 bases between. Germline-derived CDR1 and CDR2 are MNHNY and SVGAGI (reference sequence). The CDR3 coding sequence is TGTGCCAGCAGTTTGATCAGGGCTATATACTACGAGCAGTACTTC. It yields the protein CASSLIRAIYYEQYF.

CDR3 in DNA: TGTGCCAGCAGCCTTCTCATGGGGACAGGGGGCACAGATACGCAGTATTTT. It codes for CASSLLMGTGGTDTQYF. V gene TRBV5-6 combines with J gene TRBJ2-3; 10 bases align to TRBD1. The germline V gene encodes CDR1 SGHDT and CDR2 YYEEEE. The CDR3 extends over 17 amino acids. V gave up 4 bases and J gave up 1 base; unmatched junction bases: 9.

The V gene is TRBV2, the J gene TRBJ1-4, with 7 bases fitting TRBD1. Germline-derived CDR1 and CDR2 are SNHLY and FYNNEI. The CDR3 has 14 residues. The V and J ends lost 6 bases and 4 bases, in that order; junction bases with no gene match: 5. CDR3 protein: CASRRRQGNEKLFF. DNA for the CDR3: TGTGCCAGCAGGCGGAGACAGGGTAATGAAAAACTGTTTTTT. Full variable domain (rest looked up from reference TRBV2 and TRBJ1-4): EPEVTQTPSHQVTQMGQEVILRCVPISNHLYFYWYRQILGQKVEFLVSFYNNEISEKSEIFDDQFSVERPDGSNFTLKIRSTKLEDSAMYFCASRRRQGNEKLFFGSGTQLSVL.